These 23 T cell receptor beta chains came from one sample sequenced in a study of shared clonotypes between healthy human individuals. Generated by immunoSEQ multiplex PCR, the TCRdb table keeps only in-frame clones and is missing some. This table has approximately 400,000 clones, roughly 96% appearing once. The source material was memory CD8+ T cells sorted from blood. Sample subset: CD45RO+ cells pooled with CCR7-negative TemRA cells. Receptor source: a man aged 30 to 39 in good health.

The chain employs TRBV11-2 and TRBJ2-6; no clear D gene. Trimming took off 4 bases at V and 4 bases at J, with 14 bases between the two ends. This CDR3 region has 16 residues. Germline CDR1 is SGHAT and CDR2 is FQNNGV. Written as DNA, the CDR3 is TGTGCCAGCAGCTCTAGGGTCTCGGACGGGGCCAACGTCCTGACTTTC. It is translated as CASSSRVSDGANVLTF. The whole variable domain, filled in from reference TRBV11-2 and TRBJ2-6, reads EAGVAQSPRYKIIEKRQSVAFWCNPISGHATLYWYQQILGQGPKLLIQFQNNGVVDDSQLPKDRFSAERLKGVDSTLKIQPAKLEDSAVYLCASSSRVSDGANVLTFGAGSRLTVL.

This clone was observed a single time. This sequence joins TRBV5-8 and TRBJ1-2; D is undetermined. Trimming removed 2 bases at V and 4 bases at J, with 6 bases between. This CDR3 is built from 12 residues. Germline CDR1 and CDR2: SGHTS and YDEGEE. CDR3 residues: CASSLISYGYTF. The CDR3 DNA reads TGTGCCAGCAGCTTAATTTCCTATGGCTACACCTTC. Supplemented by reference TRBV5-8 and TRBJ1-2, the full variable domain reads EAGVTQSPTHLIKTRGQQATLRCSPISGHTSVYWYQQALGLGLQFLLWYDEGEERNRGNFPPRFSGRQFPNYSSELNVNALELEDSALYLCASSLISYGYTFGSGTRLTVV.

The chain links TRBV19 to TRBJ2-3; D gene unclear. Trimming shortened V by 4 bases and J by 1 base, and 3 bases separated the two germline ends. The CDR3 has 12 amino acids. The V gene's germline CDR1 is LNHDA and CDR2 SQIVND (reference sequence). In nucleotides, the CDR3 is TGTGCCAGTAGTAGGGGCACAGATACGCAGTATTTT. Protein: CASSRGTDTQYF.

The V and J genes are TRBV28 and TRBJ2-2, with 7 bases that match TRBD1. V lost 6 bases and J lost 3; bases outside the gene matches: 7. Germline V CDR1 and CDR2: MDHEN, SYDVKM. This CDR3 is built from 15 residues. The CDR3 sequence: CASSSWQGDTGELFF. CDR3 DNA sequence: TGTGCCAGCAGCTCTTGGCAGGGGGACACCGGGGAGCTGTTTTTT.

This chain links TRBV5-1 with TRBJ1-2; a weak D match, TRBD1 (6 bases). Germline CDR1 is SGHRS and CDR2 is YFSETQ. V lost 0 bases to trimming and J lost 3 bases, with 18 bases between them. This CDR3 spans 17 amino acids. The CDR3: CASSLVGARGADYGYTF. In DNA, the CDR3 is TGCGCCAGCAGCTTGGTGGGGGCGCGGGGGGCGGACTATGGCTACACCTTC.

The chain is built from TRBV5-1 and TRBJ2-1; 7 nucleotides line up with TRBD2. This CDR3 contains 15 residues. Germline assignment: CDR1 SGHRS and CDR2 YFSETQ. The V segment lost 0 bases and the J segment 3 bases; nucleotides outside the gene matches: 3. The CDR3 loop reads CASSLDAGVYNEQFF. The DNA of the CDR3 is TGCGCCAGCAGCTTGGACGCGGGGGTCTACAATGAGCAGTTCTTC.

V usage is TRBV30 and J usage is TRBJ2-7; no firm D call. The ends were cut back, 4 bases at V and 3 bases at J, with 10 bases in the middle. The CDR3 contains 12 residues. Germline CDR1 is GTSNPN and CDR2 is SVGIG (reference sequence). CDR3 sequence reads: CAWNVGGYEQYF. The CDR3 nucleotides read TGTGCCTGGAACGTAGGCGGCTACGAGCAGTACTTC.

The rearrangement joins TRBV9 to TRBJ2-1; 7 bases are shared with TRBD2. CDR1 is SGDLS and CDR2 is YYNGEE in the germline V gene. V trimming: 0 bases; J trimming: 0 bases; junction bases outside the gene matches: 3. There are 16 residues in the CDR3. The CDR3 sequence: CASSVGTSSSYNEQFF. CDR3 bases: TGTGCCAGCAGCGTAGGGACTAGTAGCTCCTACAATGAGCAGTTCTTC. Full variable domain (rest looked up from reference TRBV9 and TRBJ2-1): DSGVTQTPKHLITATGQRVTLRCSPRSGDLSVYWYQQSLDQGLQFLIQYYNGEERAKGNILERFSAQQFPDLHSELNLSSLELGDSALYFCASSVGTSSSYNEQFFGPGTRLTVL.

Worth noting for this clone: One end of the junction fails to match germline, which may point to a read error. The chain combines TRBV7-9 with TRBJ2-2; 7 bases are shared with TRBD1. The CDR3 consists of 16 residues. Germline V gene sequence: CDR1 SEHNR, CDR2 FQNEAQ (reference sequence). The CDR3: CTSSLTLAGGTGELFF. The CDR3 nucleotides read TGTACCAGCAGCTTAACCTTAGCAGGGGGCACCGGGGAGCTGTTTTTT.

This chain connects TRBV28 to TRBJ2-7, with TRBD2 matching 8 bases. There are 16 residues in the CDR3. CDR1 and CDR2 from the germline V gene are MDHEN and SYDVKM. The V gene end was trimmed by 7 bases and the J gene end by 7 bases; junction bases not matched to a gene: 18. The DNA for the CDR3 is TGTGCCAGCAATTCGGGAGGGCGTTCGGGGGGCGGAGAGCAGTACTTC. This codes for CASNSGGRSGGGEQYF.

This clone was seen a single time. The chain combines TRBV6-1 with TRBJ2-3; D might be TRBD2 (6 bases). V was trimmed by 0 bases and J by 2 bases, leaving 15 bases between them. The V gene's germline CDR1 is MNHNS and CDR2 SASEGT. The CDR3 has 17 residues. The DNA for the CDR3 is TGTGCCAGCAGTGAAGCTAAGTTTAGCGGTAACACAGATACGCAGTATTTT. Translating it yields CASSEAKFSGNTDTQYF.

Comments on this clone: Relative to the germline gene, one junction end is altered; a read error may explain this. The genes are TRBV7-7 and TRBJ2-7; 9 nucleotides match TRBD1. The CDR3 is 15 residues long. Per germline, CDR1 SSHAT and CDR2 FNYEAQ (reference sequence). The CDR3 DNA reads TGTGCTAGCAGCTTAGCGATGACAGGGGGGTACGAGCAGTACTTC. The encoded protein is CASSLAMTGGYEQYF.

J is TRBJ2-7 and V is TRBV5-4; possibly TRBD2 for D (6 bases). The germline V gene encodes CDR1 SGHNT and CDR2 YYREEE (reference sequence). The V end was cut by 4 bases, the J end by 3 bases, with 17 bases between. This CDR3 comprises 15 residues. The CDR3 region is CASSVDIGTFYEQYF. CDR3 nucleotides: TGTGCCAGCAGCGTGGATATCGGGACTTTCTACGAGCAGTACTTC.

There are a few counts of this clone. The rearrangement links TRBV10-3 to TRBJ2-2, with D perhaps matching TRBD2 (6 bases). Germline V gene sequence: CDR1 ENHRY, CDR2 SYGVKD. V was trimmed by 7 bases and J by 5 bases, leaving 11 bases between them. There are 13 residues in the CDR3. In DNA form, the CDR3 reads TGTGCCATCACGGGAGAAGGAACCGGGGAGCTGTTTTTT. Translation: CAITGEGTGELFF.

The CDR3 loop reads CASSDRDTGELFF. CDR3 DNA: TGTGCCAGCAGCGACAGGGACACCGGGGAGCTGTTTTTT. This chain links TRBV9 with TRBJ2-2, with a possible D match to TRBD1 (6 bases). CDR1 is SGDLS, CDR2 YYNGEE, per germline. This CDR3 comprises 13 residues. The V end was cut by 3 bases, the J end by 3 bases, with 6 bases between. Combining the CDR3 with reference TRBV9 and TRBJ2-2 gives the whole variable domain DSGVTQTPKHLITATGQRVTLRCSPRSGDLSVYWYQQSLDQGLQFLIQYYNGEERAKGNILERFSAQQFPDLHSELNLSSLELGDSALYFCASSDRDTGELFFGEGSRLTVL.

This clone was counted a few times. The chain recombines TRBV13 with TRBJ2-2; perhaps TRBD2 as D (5 bases). Per the germline V gene, CDR1 is PRHDT and CDR2 is FYEKMQ (reference sequence). The CDR3 consists of 15 residues. Trimming removed 2 bases from V and 5 bases from J, with 12 bases in between. CDR3 in amino acids: CASSLWRVDTGELFF. CDR3 nucleotides: TGTGCCAGCAGCTTATGGCGGGTGGATACCGGGGAGCTGTTTTTT.

The chain is built from TRBV7-3 and TRBJ2-3, with TRBD2 matching over 10 bases. J was trimmed by 6 bases and V by 5 bases; bases with no gene match: 8. This CDR3 comprises 15 residues. CDR1 is SGHTA and CDR2 is FQGTGA in the germline V gene. The CDR3 DNA reads as TGTGCCAGCAGCGAGAGCGGGAGGGCCGGGGATACGCAGTATTTT. Its protein is CASSESGRAGDTQYF. Complete variable domain (other parts from reference TRBV7-3 and TRBJ2-3): GAGVSQTPSNKVTEKGKYVELRCDPISGHTALYWYRQSLGQGPEFLIYFQGTGAADDSGLPNDRFFAVRPEGSVSTLKIQRTERGDSAVYLCASSESGRAGDTQYFGPGTRLTVL.

Comment on this clone: Other DNA sequences of this sample code for an identical CDR3. The chain's CDR3 is CSVGGNEQFF. The CDR3 DNA is TGCAGCGTAGGCGGCAATGAGCAGTTCTTC. The chain joins TRBV29-1 to TRBJ2-1; D gene ambiguous. The CDR3 is 10 residues long. CDR1 SQVTM and CDR2 ANQGSEA come from the germline V gene. The V and J ends lost 6 bases and 6 bases respectively, with 6 bases between them.

The chain employs TRBV5-1 and TRBJ2-7; either TRBD1 or TRBD2 may fit D (9 bases each). CDR1 and CDR2 from the germline V gene are SGHRS and YFSETQ. CDR3 length equals 17 residues. V lost 4 bases and J 9 bases, leaving 29 bases between the germline ends. Written as DNA, the CDR3 is TGCGCCAGCAGCGTGGGACAGGGAGGCGGGAGGGTGTCTCGGCAGTACTTC. This gives the protein CASSVGQGGGRVSRQYF. The full variable domain, rest sourced from reference TRBV5-1 and TRBJ2-7, is KAGVTQTPRYLIKTRGQQVTLSCSPISGHRSVSWYQQTPGQGLQFLFEYFSETQRNKGNFPGRFSGRQFSNSRSEMNVSTLELGDSALYLCASSVGQGGGRVSRQYFGPGTRLTVT.

This chain uses TRBV28 with TRBJ2-1; 7 bases agree with TRBD1. The CDR3 sequence is 15 residues long. With V trimmed by 5 bases and J by 2 bases, 6 bases remained unmatched. CDR1 is MDHEN, CDR2 SYDVKM, per germline. CDR3 in DNA: TGTGCCAGCAGTACCCACAGGGGAACCTACAATGAGCAGTTCTTC. Amino acids: CASSTHRGTYNEQFF.

The rearrangement links TRBV29-1 to TRBJ1-2, with no clear D. Germline loops: CDR1 SQVTM, CDR2 ANQGSEA. This CDR3 contains 12 residues. V lost 4 bases and J lost 2, with 8 bases in between. CDR3 nucleotides: TGCAGCGTTGTTCGAGGGAACTATGGCTACACCTTC. It encodes CSVVRGNYGYTF.

A note on this clone: The same CDR3 is also encoded by other DNA sequences in this sample. The genes are TRBV30 and TRBJ1-2; D gene ambiguous. This CDR3 contains 11 residues. V was cut by 0 bases and J by 4 bases, with 3 bases left in between. Germline CDR1 reads GTSNPN; CDR2 reads SVGIG (reference sequence). The CDR3 DNA follows: TGTGCCTGGAGTGTTCTCTATGGCTACACCTTC. This translates into CAWSVLYGYTF.

The chain joins TRBV28 to TRBJ2-1; 8 bases are a match to TRBD2. The germline CDR1 and CDR2 sequences are MDHEN and SYDVKM. This CDR3 contains 19 residues. V was pared by 4 bases and J by 7 bases, with 21 bases of the junction left unmatched. CDR3 DNA sequence: TGTGCCAGCAGTTCTCAAATCCCAAAGGCCAGCGGGAGCACGAATGAGCAGTTCTTC. Its translation: CASSSQIPKASGSTNEQFF. The full variable domain, rest sourced from reference TRBV28 and TRBJ2-1, is DVKVTQSSRYLVKRTGEKVFLECVQDMDHENMFWYRQDPGLGLRLIYFSYDVKMKEKGDIPEGYSVSREKKERFSLILESASTNQTSMYLCASSSQIPKASGSTNEQFFGPGTRLTVL.